These 16 T cell receptor beta chains were all obtained from the same sample, sequenced in a study of cytomegalovirus exposure and HLA in healthy donors. The PCR ran on 60 Vbeta and 13 Jbeta primers. Assay used: immunoSEQ multiplex PCR; TCRdb lists only in-frame clones, some missing. The table includes about 140,000 clones, 70% to 85% detected once. The material sequenced was PBMCs. These TCRs come from a middle-aged woman in good health and CMV-seronegative.

This clone has just one count. The chain is built from TRBV6-5 and TRBJ2-1; D gene uncertain. This CDR3 contains 13 residues. V was shortened by 6 bases and J by 0 bases, with 6 bases between the two germline ends. Germline CDR1 is MNHEY and CDR2 is SVGAGI. CDR3 DNA sequence: TGTGCCAGCAGGCGGAGCTCCTACAATGAGCAGTTCTTC. Protein product: CASRRSSYNEQFF.

The chain combines TRBV5-4 with TRBJ2-7, with TRBD2 identical over 14 bases. Unmatched junction bases numbered 7, after V lost 3 bases and J lost 5 bases. Germline-derived CDR1 and CDR2 are SGHNT and YYREEE (reference sequence). CDR3 length equals 16 residues. CDR3 region: CASSSGLAGGGDEQYF. The DNA of the CDR3 is TGTGCCAGCAGCTCTGGACTAGCGGGAGGAGGCGACGAGCAGTACTTC.

The chain couples TRBV28 to TRBJ2-1, with D tentatively TRBD1 (5 bases). The CDR3 is 15 amino acids. Germline V gene data show CDR1 as MDHEN and CDR2 as SYDVKM. Trimming cost V 6 bases and J 0 bases, with 12 bases left between them. CDR3 residues: CASRQAALSYNEQFF. CDR3 bases: TGTGCCAGCAGACAGGCGGCGCTCTCCTACAATGAGCAGTTCTTC.

The genes are TRBV4-3 and TRBJ2-6; 9 bases fit TRBD1. V lost 1 base to trimming and J lost 2 bases; unmatched junction nucleotides: 3. CDR3 length equals 17 residues. The germline gives CDR1 LGHNA, CDR2 YSLEER. The CDR3 coding sequence is TGCGCCAGCAGCCAAGTGGACAGGGGACCTGGGGCCAACGTCCTGACTTTC. Its translation is CASSQVDRGPGANVLTF.

The CDR3 protein is CASSLAITGELFF. For the CDR3, the DNA is TGTGCCAGCTCACTTGCGATCACCGGGGAGCTGTTTTTT. The genes are TRBV18 and TRBJ2-2; D is unresolved. Germline V lookup: CDR1 KGHSH, CDR2 LQKENI. Between the trimmed V and J ends, which lost 4 bases and 4 bases, there was a span of 7 bases. The CDR3 consists of 13 residues.

The chain combines TRBV6-1 with TRBJ2-1, with 10 bases matching TRBD1. Germline V CDR1 and CDR2: MNHNS, SASEGT. CDR3 length: 15 residues. The V and J ends lost 2 bases and 6 bases, in that order; junction bases with no gene match: 4. The chain's CDR3 is CASSEFGQGGNEQFF. CDR3 coding DNA: TGTGCCAGCAGTGAATTTGGACAGGGGGGCAATGAGCAGTTCTTC.

This rearrangement joins TRBV2 to TRBJ2-2; 14 bases line up with TRBD2. With V trimmed by 7 bases and J by 7 bases, 5 bases remained unmatched. Germline V lookup: CDR1 SNHLY, CDR2 FYNNEI. This CDR3 spans 15 amino acids. The CDR3 spells CASIGLAGGIGELFF. In DNA, the CDR3 is TGTGCCAGCATTGGACTAGCGGGAGGTATCGGGGAGCTGTTTTTT.

The chain employs TRBV11-2 and TRBJ2-5; D uncertain. Trimming cost V 0 bases and J 4 bases, with 3 bases left between them. The CDR3 runs to 12 residues. Germline V lookup: CDR1 SGHAT, CDR2 FQNNGV. The CDR3 loop is CASSLDRETQYF. In DNA form, the CDR3 reads TGTGCCAGCAGCTTAGATCGAGAGACCCAGTACTTC.

The genes are TRBV28 and TRBJ2-5, with D hard to call. The germline V gene encodes CDR1 MDHEN and CDR2 SYDVKM. The CDR3 length is 12 residues. V gave up 2 bases and J gave up 6 bases, with 7 bases separating them. CDR3 DNA sequence: TGTGCCAGCAGTTTAGTTTCAAAGACCCAGTACTTC. It specifies CASSLVSKTQYF. Drawing the rest from reference TRBV28 and TRBJ2-5, the complete variable domain is DVKVTQSSRYLVKRTGEKVFLECVQDMDHENMFWYRQDPGLGLRLIYFSYDVKMKEKGDIPEGYSVSREKKERFSLILESASTNQTSMYLCASSLVSKTQYFGPGTRLLVL.

V is TRBV7-9 and J is TRBJ2-7; a weak D match, TRBD2 (6 bases). This CDR3 comprises 15 residues. CDR1 is SEHNR and CDR2 is FQNEAQ in the germline V gene (reference sequence). V was cut by 1 base and J by 1 base, with 11 bases left in between. In DNA, the CDR3 is TGTGCCAGCAGCTTAGTTGGGGACTCATCCTACGAGCAGTACTTC. Translated, it gives CASSLVGDSSYEQYF.

The chain uses TRBV6-5 and TRBJ2-7; TRBD1 agrees at 9 bases. Germline V CDR1 and CDR2: MNHEY, SVGAGI. The CDR3 runs to 14 residues. Trimming cost V 5 bases and J 1 base; bases outside gene matches: 3. As DNA, the CDR3 is TGTGCCAGCAGTGAGGGACAGGGATCCTACGAGCAGTACTTC. The encoded protein is CASSEGQGSYEQYF.

Concerning this clone: The junction differs from germline at one of its ends, possibly a read error. This chain uses TRBV27 with TRBJ1-2; no firm D call. Germline CDR1 reads MNHEY; CDR2 reads SMNVEV (reference sequence). This CDR3 comprises 13 residues. The CDR3 sequence is CASRLLGGYGYTF. CDR3 in DNA: TGTGCCAGCAGATTATTGGGCGGGTATGGCTACACCTTC.

The V and J genes are TRBV4-3 and TRBJ2-7; 12 bases map to TRBD2. V lost 4 bases and J lost 3; bases outside the gene matches: 10. CDR3 size: 17 residues. CDR1 LGHNA and CDR2 YSLEER come from the germline V gene. CDR3 coding DNA: TGCGCCAGCAGCCTTAAACCGGGACTAGCGGGCTTCTACGAGCAGTACTTC. This sequence encodes CASSLKPGLAGFYEQYF.

The chain couples TRBV11-2 to TRBJ2-5, with D hard to call. The tail of the sequence fits TRBJ2-7 better, so the J call may be wrong. The CDR3 spans 13 residues. Germline lookup yields CDR1 SGHAT and CDR2 FQNNGV. The CDR3 nucleotides are TGTGCCAGCAGCTTAATGGTCGACTACGAGCAGTACTTC. Translating it yields CASSLMVDYEQYF.

J is TRBJ1-2 and V is TRBV29-1; the D is unclear. The V end lost 4 bases, the J end lost 4 bases, and 16 bases lay between the germline ends. The CDR3 contains 14 residues. Per germline, CDR1 SQVTM and CDR2 ANQGSEA. The CDR3, as DNA: TGCAGCGTTGTTACAAACGGAGCCGTCTATGGCTACACCTTC. Its protein product is CSVVTNGAVYGYTF.

This clone was seen only once. A read error is likely, as this CDR3 ends without the conserved phenylalanine or tryptophan. Because the CDR3's place on the DNA is in doubt, the DNA is left out and the CDR3 is given as listed by TCRdb. This chain links TRBV2 with TRBJ2-7; the DNA was not compared with TRBD2, the D call given in the table. The CDR3 contains 11 residues when both ends are counted. Per the germline V gene, CDR1 is SNHLY and CDR2 is FYNNEI. This chain's CDR3 is CASSGSGSCEI.